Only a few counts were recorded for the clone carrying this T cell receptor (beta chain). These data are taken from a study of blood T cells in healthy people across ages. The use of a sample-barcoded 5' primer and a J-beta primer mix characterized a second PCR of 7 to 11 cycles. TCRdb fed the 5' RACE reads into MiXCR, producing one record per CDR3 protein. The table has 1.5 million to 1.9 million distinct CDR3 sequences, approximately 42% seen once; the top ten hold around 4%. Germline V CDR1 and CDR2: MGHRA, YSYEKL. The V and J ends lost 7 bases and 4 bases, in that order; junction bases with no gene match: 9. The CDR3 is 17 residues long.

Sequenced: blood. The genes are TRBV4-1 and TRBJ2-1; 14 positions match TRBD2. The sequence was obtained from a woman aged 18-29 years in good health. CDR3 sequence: CASMRTSGGRGYNEQFF. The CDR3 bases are TGCGCCAGCATGAGGACTAGCGGGGGGCGGGGTTACAATGAGCAGTTCTTC.